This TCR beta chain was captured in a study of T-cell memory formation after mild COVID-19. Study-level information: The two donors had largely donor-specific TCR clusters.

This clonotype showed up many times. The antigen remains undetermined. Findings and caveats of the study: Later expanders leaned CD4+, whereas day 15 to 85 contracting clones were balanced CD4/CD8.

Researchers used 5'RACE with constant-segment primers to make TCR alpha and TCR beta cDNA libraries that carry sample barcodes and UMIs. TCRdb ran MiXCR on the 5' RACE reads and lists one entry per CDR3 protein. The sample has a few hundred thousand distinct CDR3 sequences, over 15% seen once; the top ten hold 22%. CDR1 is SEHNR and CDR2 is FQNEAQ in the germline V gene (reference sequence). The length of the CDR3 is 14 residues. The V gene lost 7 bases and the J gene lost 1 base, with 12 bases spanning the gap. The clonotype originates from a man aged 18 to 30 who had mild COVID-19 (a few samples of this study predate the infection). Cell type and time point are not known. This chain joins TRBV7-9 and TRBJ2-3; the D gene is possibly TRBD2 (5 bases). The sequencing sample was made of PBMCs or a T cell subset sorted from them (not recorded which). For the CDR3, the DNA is TGTGCCAGCATCCTAGATAGCGGCACAGATACGCAGTATTTT. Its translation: CASILDSGTDTQYF.